The 31 T cell receptor beta chains reported below all come from one sample, sequenced in a study of blood T cell repertoires in COVID-19. Assay: immunoSEQ multiplex PCR; the TCRdb copy retains only in-frame clones and omits some. The sample carries around 190,000 clones, about 88% recorded once. The sequenced material came from peripheral blood. The source of these receptors is a human donor in a cohort sampled during active COVID-19.

This clone was observed once. The gene calls are TRBV3-1 (or the pseudogene TRBV3-2) and TRBJ1-2; 7 bases are shared with TRBD1. CDR3 length: 14 amino acids. CDR1 LGHDT and CDR2 YNNKEL come from the germline V gene (reference sequence). The V gene end was trimmed by 2 bases and the J gene end by 8 bases; junction bases not matched to a gene: 8. The CDR3 coding sequence is TGTGCCAGCAGCCAATACAGGGGACAGTGGGGCTACACCTTC. Translated: CASSQYRGQWGYTF.

The genes are TRBV7-2 and TRBJ2-3, with no clear D. Trimming took off 4 bases at V and 6 bases at J, with 11 bases between the two ends. The CDR3 totals 13 residues. In germline, CDR1 is SGHTA, CDR2 FQGNSA. CDR3 bases: TGTGCCAGCAGCTCGAGAGATCGGGATACGCAGTATTTT. It is translated as CASSSRDRDTQYF.

The chain uses TRBV9 and TRBJ1-3; D is uncertain. Germline V lookup: CDR1 SGDLS, CDR2 YYNGEE. The CDR3 covers 15 residues. V was shortened by 3 bases and J by 0 bases, with 10 bases between the two germline ends. Written as DNA, the CDR3 is TGTGCCAGCAGCGCTTCCGGGAGCTCTGGAAACACCATATATTTT. This gives the protein CASSASGSSGNTIYF.

This clone is a singleton in its sample. The chain carries TRBV5-6 and TRBJ2-5; 9 nucleotides align to TRBD1. V shed 5 bases, J shed 5 bases, and the junction held 10 bases outside the gene matches. The length of the CDR3 is 15 residues. The germline gives CDR1 SGHDT, CDR2 YYEEEE. The CDR3 DNA reads as TGTGCCAGCAGTTTACCGGGACAGGGAGGGGAGACCCAGTACTTC. Protein sequence: CASSLPGQGGETQYF.

J is TRBJ2-7 and V is TRBV27; 8 nucleotides line up with TRBD2. The CDR3 is 17 amino acids. The trim removed 1 base at V and 4 bases at J, leaving 12 bases unmatched. Germline loops: CDR1 MNHEY, CDR2 SMNVEV (reference sequence). The CDR3 DNA reads TGTGCCAGCAGTTTATTTCCAGCGGGAGTGTTCCCTTACGAGCAGTACTTC. It yields the protein CASSLFPAGVFPYEQYF.

This chain connects TRBV6-2 or TRBV6-3 to TRBJ2-7; 9 bases fit TRBD1. This CDR3 is built from 12 residues. After removal of 5 bases from V and 4 bases from J, the junction contained 0 bases not matched to a gene. Per the germline V gene, CDR1 is MNHEY and CDR2 is SVGEGT. CDR3 sequence reads: CASSDRGYEQYF. The CDR3, as DNA: TGTGCCAGCAGTGACAGGGGGTACGAGCAGTACTTC.

This clone has only one observation. The rearrangement uses TRBV6-2 or TRBV6-3 and TRBJ1-1, with D perhaps matching TRBD1 (6 bases). The CDR3 runs to 14 residues. The V and J ends lost 0 bases and 4 bases respectively, with 9 bases between them. Germline CDR1 is MNHEY and CDR2 is SVGEGT. CDR3 region: CASSYSQGSTEAFF. CDR3 coding DNA: TGTGCCAGCAGTTACTCTCAGGGGAGCACTGAAGCTTTCTTT.

The sample holds one count of this clone. The chain uses TRBV7-9 and TRBJ1-1; 7 nucleotides agree with TRBD1. Germline loops: CDR1 SEHNR, CDR2 FQNEAQ (reference sequence). The CDR3 length is 14 residues. The J segment lost 7 bases and the V segment lost 4 bases, leaving 9 bases of the junction unmatched. CDR3 sequence: CASSSWTGRYEAFF. The CDR3 region has the DNA TGTGCCAGCAGCTCCTGGACAGGTCGATATGAAGCTTTCTTT.

A single count supports this clone. The V call is TRBV2, the J call TRBJ1-3, with unresolved D. Germline CDR1 is SNHLY and CDR2 is FYNNEI. The CDR3 is 14 amino acids. V was shortened by 4 bases and J by 0 bases, with 7 bases between the two germline ends. The CDR3 coding sequence is TGTGCCAGCAGTGGGGAGCACTCTGGAAACACCATATATTTT. Its protein is CASSGEHSGNTIYF.

The genes are TRBV7-6 and TRBJ2-7, with 9 bases matching TRBD1. The V gene end was trimmed by 5 bases and the J gene end by 3 bases; junction bases not matched to a gene: 5. CDR1 SGHVS and CDR2 FNYEAQ come from the germline V gene. CDR3 size: 14 residues. The CDR3 loop reads CASSQGQGFYEQYF. CDR3 in DNA: TGTGCCAGCAGCCAGGGACAGGGATTCTACGAGCAGTACTTC.

The chain carries TRBV2 and TRBJ2-5; D is undetermined. V lost 4 bases and J lost 7, with 19 bases in between. Germline assignment: CDR1 SNHLY and CDR2 FYNNEI. The CDR3 has 15 amino acids. The CDR3 spells CASSALLQVGGTQYF. The CDR3 nucleotides read TGTGCCAGCAGTGCTTTACTGCAGGTCGGTGGGACCCAGTACTTC.

The rearrangement links TRBV21-1 to TRBJ2-3; TRBD1 is the table's D call, not checked against the DNA. TRBV21-1 is a pseudogene locus. The length of the CDR3 is 14 residues. CDR3 sequence (DNA): TGTGCCAGCAGCTCCGATGGCCGCACAGATACGCAGTATTTT. Protein product: CASSSDGRTDTQYF.

The chain uses TRBV6-2 or TRBV6-3 and TRBJ2-4; D is possibly TRBD2 (5 bases). Germline CDR1 and CDR2: MNHEY and SVGEGT. The CDR3 loop spans 13 amino acids. V was cut by 5 bases and J by 6 bases, with 11 bases left in between. Here the CDR3 DNA reads TGTGCCAGCAGTCCGCTGGGGAGAAACATTCAGTACTTC. Protein sequence: CASSPLGRNIQYF.

This rearrangement joins TRBV30 to TRBJ1-1, with D uncertain. The CDR3 contains 13 residues. Per the germline V gene, CDR1 is GTSNPN and CDR2 is SVGIG (reference sequence). The ends were cut back, 0 bases at V and 0 bases at J, with 5 bases in the middle. The CDR3 bases are TGTGCCTGGAGTGTGCGGTTGAACACTGAAGCTTTCTTT. It encodes CAWSVRLNTEAFF.

This clone was seen more than once but under ten times. The chain joins TRBV11-3 to TRBJ2-3; 8 nucleotides match TRBD1. The CDR3 loop spans 17 amino acids. Unmatched junction bases numbered 10, after V lost 0 bases and J lost 5 bases. Germline V gives CDR1 SGHNT, CDR2 YENEEA. CDR3 nucleotides: TGTGCCAGCAGCTTAGAAGGGCCGGGGACAGGCGGAGATACGCAGTATTTT. It specifies CASSLEGPGTGGDTQYF.

The V and J genes are TRBV4-2 and TRBJ2-1, with 9 bases lining up with TRBD2. Looked up from germline, CDR1 is LGHNA and CDR2 is YNFKEQ. The J segment lost 3 bases and the V segment lost 0 bases, leaving 15 bases of the junction unmatched. This CDR3 has 20 residues. Here the CDR3 DNA reads TGTGCCAGCAGCCAAGATCCAGGGACTAGCTCGTCTCTTCTCTACAATGAGCAGTTCTTC. This encodes CASSQDPGTSSSLLYNEQFF.

This clone was observed a handful of times. The chain couples TRBV11-2 to TRBJ2-7; D is uncertain. There are 12 residues in the CDR3. Germline loops: CDR1 SGHAT, CDR2 FQNNGV. The V end was cut by 5 bases, the J end by 6 bases, with 11 bases between. The CDR3 nucleotides read TGTGCCAGCAGCCCTAGTGCCCCCGAGCAGTACTTC. Residues: CASSPSAPEQYF.

This chain uses TRBV7-2 with TRBJ2-1; 13 bases fit TRBD2. This CDR3 is built from 17 residues. Trimming took 0 bases from V and 7 from J; bases not matched to a gene: 6. Germline CDR1 reads SGHTA; CDR2 reads FQGNSA. The CDR3 DNA sequence: TGTGCCAGCAGCTTAGCTCGACTAGCGGGAGGAATAAATGAGCAGTTCTTC. As protein: CASSLARLAGGINEQFF.

This chain joins TRBV9 and TRBJ2-1; weak D call: TRBD1 (5 bases). Per the germline V gene, CDR1 is SGDLS and CDR2 is YYNGEE. The CDR3 is 15 residues long. Trimming took off 3 bases at V and 1 base at J, with 11 bases between the two ends. CDR3 amino acids: CASSAIDRSYNEQFF. As DNA, the CDR3 is TGTGCCAGCAGCGCCATAGACAGATCCTACAATGAGCAGTTCTTC.

The table lists this clone with a few counts. V usage is TRBV5-1 and J usage is TRBJ2-2, with D unresolved. This CDR3 comprises 14 residues. Germline CDR1 SGHRS, CDR2 YFSETQ. Trimming removed 4 bases from V and 2 bases from J, with 9 bases in between. The CDR3 spells CASSRVPNTGELFF. Written as DNA, the CDR3 is TGCGCCAGCAGCCGCGTACCAAACACCGGGGAGCTGTTTTTT.

This chain connects TRBV12-3 or TRBV12-4 to TRBJ1-1; D perhaps matches TRBD1 (6 bases). The CDR3 extends over 12 amino acids. The V gene lost 5 bases and the J gene lost 4 bases, with 8 bases spanning the gap. The DNA for the CDR3 is TGTGCCAGCAGTGGGGGCGGCACTGAAGCTTTCTTT. It encodes CASSGGGTEAFF.

The J gene is TRBJ2-4, the V gene TRBV13, with 12 bases identical to TRBD2. The germline CDR1 and CDR2 sequences are PRHDT and FYEKMQ (reference sequence). This CDR3 is 17 amino acids long. After removal of 5 bases from V and 2 bases from J, the junction contained 7 bases not matched to a gene. Written as DNA, the CDR3 is TGTGCCAGCAGCCAAAGACTAGCGGGAGATCCCAAAAACATTCAGTACTTC. This encodes CASSQRLAGDPKNIQYF.

This chain uses TRBV28 with TRBJ2-7; TRBD1 matches at 7 bases. The V gene's germline CDR1 is MDHEN and CDR2 SYDVKM. CDR3 length: 14 residues. V gave up 3 bases and J gave up 5 bases; unmatched junction bases: 7. In DNA, the CDR3 is TGTGCCAGCAGTTTGGGGACAGAGGTAGACGAGCAGTACTTC. It codes for CASSLGTEVDEQYF.

This clone appeared a single time. The chain recombines TRBV5-1 with TRBJ2-5; no clear D. CDR1 SGHRS and CDR2 YFSETQ come from the germline V gene. There are 12 residues in the CDR3. The V end lost 0 bases, the J end lost 3 bases, and 3 bases lay between the germline ends. CDR3 nucleotide sequence: TGCGCCAGCAGCTTGGCCGAAGAGACCCAGTACTTC. Translation gives CASSLAEETQYF.

The chain has TRBV11-2 and TRBJ2-3; 7 bases line up with TRBD2. The CDR3 length is 16 residues. Germline V gene data show CDR1 as SGHAT and CDR2 as FQNNGV. Germline trimming cut 0 bases from V and 4 bases from J; bases unmatched to any gene: 7. CDR3 amino acids: CASSLDGGVQADTQYF. For the CDR3, the DNA is TGTGCCAGCAGCTTAGATGGGGGGGTTCAAGCAGATACGCAGTATTTT. The whole variable domain, remainder taken from reference TRBV11-2 and TRBJ2-3, is EAGVAQSPRYKIIEKRQSVAFWCNPISGHATLYWYQQILGQGPKLLIQFQNNGVVDDSQLPKDRFSAERLKGVDSTLKIQPAKLEDSAVYLCASSLDGGVQADTQYFGPGTRLTVL.

The V gene is TRBV7-2, the J gene TRBJ1-1; 9 nucleotides align to TRBD1. The V gene end was trimmed by 4 bases and the J gene end by 4 bases; junction bases not matched to a gene: 7. The length of the CDR3 is 15 residues. Germline CDR1 is SGHTA and CDR2 is FQGNSA. The CDR3 loop reads CASSSHTGGGTEAFF. The CDR3 DNA is TGTGCCAGCAGCTCGCATACAGGGGGCGGCACTGAAGCTTTCTTT.

The J gene is TRBJ1-2, the V gene TRBV28; D ambiguous. Looked up from germline, CDR1 is MDHEN and CDR2 is SYDVKM. The CDR3 covers 16 residues. V lost 3 bases and J 1 base, leaving 15 bases between the germline ends. Here the CDR3 DNA reads TGTGCCAGCAGTTTTGGGTCAGGCGCTAATAACTATGGCTACACCTTC. The encoded protein is CASSFGSGANNYGYTF.

The chain joins TRBV30 to TRBJ2-7; D is perhaps TRBD1 (6 bases). V gave up 2 bases and J gave up 3 bases, with 11 bases separating them. The CDR3 loop spans 13 amino acids. CDR1 GTSNPN and CDR2 SVGIG come from the germline V gene (reference sequence). CDR3 coding DNA: TGTGCCTGGAGTACGACGGGACACTACGAGCAGTACTTC. Protein: CAWSTTGHYEQYF.

The chain carries TRBV5-1 and TRBJ2-3; 8 bases map to TRBD2. The germline CDR1 and CDR2 sequences are SGHRS and YFSETQ. The CDR3 sequence is 16 residues long. With 2 bases clipped from V and 0 bases from J, the junction kept 5 bases outside the gene matches. The CDR3 DNA is TGCGCCAGCAGCTTTGATCCTAGCGGGAGCACAGATACGCAGTATTTT. Encoded protein: CASSFDPSGSTDTQYF.

This clone ranks as medium-sized. The CDR3 here is CASSTTSGGSYEQYF. In DNA, the CDR3 is TGTGCCAGCAGTACAACTAGCGGGGGCTCCTACGAGCAGTACTTC. The V call is TRBV6-2 or TRBV6-3, the J call TRBJ2-7, with 11 bases identical to TRBD2. There are 15 residues in the CDR3. CDR1 and CDR2 (germline): MNHEY, SVGEGT. The J segment lost 0 bases and the V segment lost 5 bases, leaving 3 bases of the junction unmatched.

This clone was seen only a few times. The J gene is TRBJ1-3, the V gene TRBV19, with TRBD1 identical over 7 bases. Trimming at V came to 8 bases and at J to 0 bases, leaving 7 bases not matched to a gene. Germline-derived CDR1 and CDR2 are LNHDA and SQIVND (reference sequence). This CDR3 comprises 15 residues. CDR3: CASSNGQVSGNTIYF. The CDR3 bases are TGTGCCAGTTCTAACGGACAGGTCTCTGGAAACACCATATATTTT.